Listed below are T cell receptor beta chains from one sample, sequenced in a study of cytomegalovirus exposure and HLA in healthy donors. Assay used: immunoSEQ multiplex PCR; TCRdb lists only in-frame clones, some missing. The sample shows roughly 120,000 clones, less than 65% of them seen only once. Sequencing used PBMCs. These receptors originate from a man in his forties or fifties in good health and CMV-seropositive. The CDR3 runs from the conserved cysteine through the conserved F or W. Only some rows state a clone size, as once, few, many or a class for expanded clones.

clone_size v_call cdr3_aa
- TRBV5-4 CASENPGGTEAFF
- TRBV7-9 CASRQETQYF
- TRBV9 CASSVATLGGDLPGGSTGELFF
- TRBV10-3 CAIKREGSEQYF
- TRBV7-3 CASSLGQGSTGELFF
- TRBV15 CATSSQTGGNQPQHF
- TRBV5-1 CASSWRQSTDTQYF
- TRBV10-1 CARGPVGWDSNQPQHF
- TRBV4-1 CASRYGLAGSYEQYF
- TRBV7-3 CASSLGGGGGDYEQYF
- TRBV7-9 CASSYSGTSGYTQYF
once TRBV27 CASSRVGSGNTIYF
- TRBV13 CASSLGPQGGHYGYTF
- TRBV10-3 CAITGEEGEKLFF
once TRBV9 CASSVGTGFNSPLHF
- TRBV12-5 CASGFGLAGGSSYNEQFF
- TRBV5-4 CASSPGLAYEQYF
- TRBV5-1 CASSFRDTKNPNEKLFF
- TRBV4-3 CASSQDQRDLTDTQYF
- TRBV2 CASSFGQANTGELFF
- TRBV29-1 CSVEEGLGLYEQYF
few TRBV19 CASNPEGRGNQPQHF
- TRBV5-8 CASSPPRGGDDKETQYF
few TRBV4-1 CASSLTGTGWADTQYF
- TRBV7-8 CASSSARGLGYGYTF
- TRBV7-9 CASSLSGGLNQPQHF
- TRBV4-1 CASSQYSSGGGSTNEKLFF
- TRBV11-3 CASSLGTSGGYNEQFF
- TRBV11-2 CASSLDLETQYF
- TRBV27 CASSKTLNTGELFF
- TRBV6-5 CASSPAWKENPLHF
few TRBV6-5 CASSYSSRGNYGYTF
- TRBV30 CACPDRIGNTIYF
few TRBV5-1 CASREQGSSYEQYF
- TRBV5-1 CASHKGQGKETQYF
- TRBV7-9 CASSLGQGETQYF
few TRBV19 CASSIEAQAYYEQYF
- TRBV15 CATSSEQGATYNEQFF
- TRBV7-9 CASSFGWGSGGVLETQYF
few TRBV5-6 CASSPEQANTGELFF
once TRBV5-6 CASSLGSQGDTEAFF
- TRBV19 CASSIGPNQPQHF
- TRBV28 CASSVPGIQYF
- TRBV2 CASSEGSGLPGELFF
once TRBV7-9 CASSSPGTLTGELFF
- TRBV30 CAWTEKNTEAFF
- TRBV7-9 CASSLTGGRLLGTIYF
few TRBV30 CAWNSGGVSYEQYF
- TRBV7-2 CASSWGGTGLYEQYF
- TRBV2 CASSRDRVEGNEQFF
- TRBV10-1 CASSEGTGWYNEQFF
- TRBV7-3 CASSSSGGNEQFF
once TRBV7-3 CASSLRPARVRGANVLTF
few TRBV6-5 CASSYRAGMNTEAFF